This T cell receptor beta chain was documented in a study of regulatory T cells in long-lasting Graves disease. Study details: Persistent cases were those of Graves' disease that involved over 5 years of antithyroid drugs with positive TSH receptor antibodies. Study-wide results and caveats: Persistent disease exhibited a predilection for TRBV28, TRBJ1-2 and TRBJ2-5. Newly diagnosed Graves' patients exceeded persistent ones in TCR diversity. Study was limited to peripheral blood, excluding thyroid tissue.

Regarding time point: persistent/refractory GD, antithyroid drugs over 5 years with positive TRAb. TCR sequences were obtained from RNA taken from PBMCs. The CDR3 has 14 residues. Library construction for TCR beta used iRepertoire HTBI primers and Arm-PCR of CDR3 regions. TCRdb independently ran MiXCR on the multiplex PCR reads; one entry per CDR3 protein. There are 450,000 or so distinct CDR3 sequences in the sample; roughly 22% occur only once, and around 13% lies in the top ten. About this clonotype itself: The antigen remains undetermined. At one end the junction does not follow the germline gene, possibly because of a read error.

The sequencing used peripheral blood mononuclear cells (PBMCs), collected when the disease was refractory, from a patient treated with antithyroid drugs. The rearrangement joins TRBV12-3 or TRBV12-4 to TRBJ1-4, with TRBD1 matching 7 bases. The source of this sequence is a female donor with Graves disease. The CDR3 sequence: CACSRQGLDEKLFF. For the CDR3, the DNA is TGTGCCTGCAGTCGACAGGGCTTGGATGAAAAACTGTTTTTT.